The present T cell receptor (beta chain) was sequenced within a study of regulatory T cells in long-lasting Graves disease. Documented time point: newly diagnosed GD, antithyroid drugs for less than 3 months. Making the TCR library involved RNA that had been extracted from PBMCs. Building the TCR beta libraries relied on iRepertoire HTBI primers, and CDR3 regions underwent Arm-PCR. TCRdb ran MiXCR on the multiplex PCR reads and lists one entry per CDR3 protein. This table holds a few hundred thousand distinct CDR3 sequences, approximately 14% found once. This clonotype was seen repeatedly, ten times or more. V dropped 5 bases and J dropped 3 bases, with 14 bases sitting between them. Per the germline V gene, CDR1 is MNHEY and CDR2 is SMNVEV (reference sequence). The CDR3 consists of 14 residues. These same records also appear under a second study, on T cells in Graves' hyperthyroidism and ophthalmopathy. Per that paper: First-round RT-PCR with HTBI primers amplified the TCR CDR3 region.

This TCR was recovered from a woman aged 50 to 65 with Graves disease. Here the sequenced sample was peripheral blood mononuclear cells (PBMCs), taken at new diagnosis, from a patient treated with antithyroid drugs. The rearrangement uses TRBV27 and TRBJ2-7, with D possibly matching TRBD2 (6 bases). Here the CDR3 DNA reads TGTGCCAGCAGTCCGGACTATCAGTTCTACGAGCAGTACTTC. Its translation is CASSPDYQFYEQYF.